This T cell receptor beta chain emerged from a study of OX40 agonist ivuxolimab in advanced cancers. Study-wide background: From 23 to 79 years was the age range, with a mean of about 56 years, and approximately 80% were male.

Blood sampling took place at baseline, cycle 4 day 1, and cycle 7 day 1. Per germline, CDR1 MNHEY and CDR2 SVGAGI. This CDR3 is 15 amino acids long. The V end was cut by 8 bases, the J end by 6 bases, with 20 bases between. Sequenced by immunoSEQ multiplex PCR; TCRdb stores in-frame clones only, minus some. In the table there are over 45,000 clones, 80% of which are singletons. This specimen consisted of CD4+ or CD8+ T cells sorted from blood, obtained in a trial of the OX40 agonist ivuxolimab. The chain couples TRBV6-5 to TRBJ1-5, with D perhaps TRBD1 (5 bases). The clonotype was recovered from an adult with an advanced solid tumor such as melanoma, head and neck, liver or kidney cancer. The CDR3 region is CASWDGSMGSQPQHF. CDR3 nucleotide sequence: TGTGCCAGCTGGGACGGGTCGATGGGGAGTCAGCCCCAGCATTTT.